Listed below are T cell receptor beta chains from one sample, sequenced in a study of beta chain features in type 1 diabetes. Some clones are missing from TCRdb's copy, which holds only in-frame ones; the method was immunoSEQ multiplex PCR. There are over 150,000 clones in the sample; around 8% occur only once, and approximately 0.85% lies in the top ten. Sequencing used central memory CD4+ T cells from blood. The receptors stem from a woman aged 40 to 50 with type 1 diabetes. The CDR3 runs from the conserved cysteine through the conserved F or W.

TRBV6-5 | CASSYSRGEGEQYF
TRBV10-3 | CAISVGRGEDGYTF
TRBV7-9 | CASSPQGNEQFF
TRBV6-6 | CASSYSKQYEQYF
TRBV7-9 | CASSLSSGQGGQPQHF
TRBV5-6 | CASSLYWEGTNEQFF
TRBV6-5 | CASFTAGFGYTF
TRBV15 | CATSRVGEAQYF
TRBV5-4 | CASSLWTSTGTQYF
TRBV9 | CASSAGQRTSNYGYTF
TRBV25-1 | CASSDGVQETQYF
TRBV7-2 | CASSLNQGAADTQYF
TRBV11-2 | CASSSRGRMNTEAFF
TRBV9 | CASSVDSPYEQYF